The 23 T cell receptor beta chains below were found in one sample sequenced in a study of blood T cell repertoires in COVID-19. TCRdb's copy holds only in-frame clones and misses some; the assay was immunoSEQ multiplex PCR. The sample includes a few hundred thousand clones, around 82% of them seen just once. The sample taken for sequencing was peripheral blood. Every receptor here comes from a woman under 30 with acute or convalescent COVID-19.

The chain combines TRBV5-8 with TRBJ2-1; D is undetermined. Trimming shortened V by 6 bases and J by 4 bases, and 8 bases separated the two germline ends. The CDR3 runs 12 residues. Germline V gives CDR1 SGHTS, CDR2 YDEGEE. Written as DNA, the CDR3 is TGTGCCAGCACGAGTCGGTACAATGAGCAGTTCTTC. Its translation: CASTSRYNEQFF. Together with reference TRBV5-8 and TRBJ2-1, the CDR3 gives the full variable domain: EAGVTQSPTHLIKTRGQQATLRCSPISGHTSVYWYQQALGLGLQFLLWYDEGEERNRGNFPPRFSGRQFPNYSSELNVNALELEDSALYLCASTSRYNEQFFGPGTRLTVL.

This clone showed up just a few times. The chain carries TRBV28 and TRBJ2-3; 9 nucleotides align to TRBD2. Germline CDR1 and CDR2: MDHEN and SYDVKM. With V trimmed by 6 bases and J by 0 bases, 4 bases remained unmatched. The CDR3 extends over 15 amino acids. The CDR3, as DNA: TGTGCCAGCAGCCCAGCGGGAGGCAGCACAGATACGCAGTATTTT. This translates into CASSPAGGSTDTQYF.

The CDR3 spells CASSFTGTSVYEQYF. The CDR3 DNA follows: TGTGCCAGCAGTTTTACCGGGACTAGCGTCTACGAGCAGTACTTC. The chain uses TRBV28 and TRBJ2-7, with 10 bases aligning to TRBD2. The germline V gene has CDR1 MDHEN and CDR2 SYDVKM. CDR3 length: 15 residues. J gave up 3 bases and V 3 bases, and 5 bases lay outside the gene matches.

In its sample, this clone was seen once. J is TRBJ2-6 and V is TRBV18; D perhaps matches TRBD1 (6 bases). This CDR3 has 19 amino acids. The V and J ends lost 5 bases and 0 bases respectively, with 20 bases between them. Germline V gene data show CDR1 as KGHSH and CDR2 as LQKENI. The CDR3 region is CASSRNQGPSSSGANVLTF. Here the CDR3 DNA reads TGTGCCAGCTCAAGGAATCAGGGGCCATCCTCCTCTGGGGCCAACGTCCTGACTTTC. Using reference TRBV18 and TRBJ2-6 for the parts outside the CDR3, the full variable domain is NAGVMQNPRHLVRRRGQEARLRCSPMKGHSHVYWYRQLPEEGLKFMVYLQKENIIDESGMPKERFSAEFPKEGPSILRIQQVVRGDSAAYFCASSRNQGPSSSGANVLTFGAGSRLTVL.

The chain has TRBV9 and TRBJ2-7; D gene ambiguous. V gave up 4 bases and J gave up 5 bases, with 13 bases separating them. The CDR3 runs 13 residues. Germline V gives CDR1 SGDLS, CDR2 YYNGEE. CDR3 protein: CASSLKVRDEQYF. In DNA form, the CDR3 reads TGTGCCAGCAGCCTAAAAGTACGGGACGAGCAGTACTTC. The full variable domain, with the rest looked up from reference TRBV9 and TRBJ2-7, is DSGVTQTPKHLITATGQRVTLRCSPRSGDLSVYWYQQSLDQGLQFLIQYYNGEERAKGNILERFSAQQFPDLHSELNLSSLELGDSALYFCASSLKVRDEQYFGPGTRLTVT.

The chain has TRBV27 and TRBJ2-1, with 8 bases fitting TRBD2. Trimming at V came to 5 bases and at J to 8 bases, leaving 11 bases not matched to a gene. CDR1 is MNHEY and CDR2 is SMNVEV in the germline V gene (reference sequence). CDR3 length: 15 amino acids. The CDR3 spells CASSPPGRAWDEQFF. DNA for the CDR3: TGTGCCAGCAGTCCCCCCGGGAGGGCCTGGGATGAGCAGTTCTTC.

V is TRBV5-8 and J is TRBJ1-1; D gene uncertain. V lost 0 bases and J 2 bases, leaving 11 bases between the germline ends. There are 15 residues in the CDR3. Germline V gene sequence: CDR1 SGHTS, CDR2 YDEGEE. The CDR3 DNA is TGTGCCAGCAGCTTGGGCCCAACAGAAAACACTGAAGCTTTCTTT. Residues: CASSLGPTENTEAFF.

The chain uses TRBV3-1 (or the pseudogene TRBV3-2) and TRBJ1-2; 7 positions agree with TRBD1. Germline-derived CDR1 and CDR2 are LGHDT and YNNKEL (reference sequence). The CDR3 has 15 residues. V shed 2 bases and J 2 bases; nucleotides not matched to a gene: 5. The CDR3 protein is CASSQMRGRNYGYTF. The CDR3 DNA is TGTGCCAGCAGCCAAATGAGGGGGCGAAACTATGGCTACACCTTC.

This chain uses TRBV5-1 with TRBJ2-1; a possible D gene is TRBD2 (5 bases). Trimming took 4 bases from V and 2 from J, leaving 16 bases between them. This CDR3 comprises 16 residues. CDR1 is SGHRS, CDR2 YFSETQ, per germline. The chain's CDR3 is CASSRPRENPYNEQFF. The DNA for the CDR3 is TGCGCCAGCAGCCGCCCTAGGGAGAACCCCTACAATGAGCAGTTCTTC.

The V gene is TRBV11-2, the J gene TRBJ1-1; 8 bases map to TRBD1. The V and J ends lost 1 base and 2 bases, in that order; junction bases with no gene match: 15. The CDR3 consists of 19 residues. The germline V gene has CDR1 SGHAT and CDR2 FQNNGV. The CDR3 nucleotides are TGTGCCAGCAGCTTAGCCCCGGACAGGGTTTTTTGGGGTAACACTGAAGCTTTCTTT. Translating it yields CASSLAPDRVFWGNTEAFF.

V is TRBV18 and J is TRBJ1-5, with D possibly matching TRBD1 (5 bases). The germline V gene has CDR1 KGHSH and CDR2 LQKENI. The CDR3 sequence is 15 residues long. Trimming took off 2 bases at V and 4 bases at J, with 12 bases between the two ends. The CDR3 reads CASSPGGTGNQPQHF. The CDR3 DNA sequence: TGTGCCAGCTCACCAGGGGGGACTGGTAATCAGCCCCAGCATTTT.

This clone was seen only once. The chain is built from TRBV29-1 and TRBJ1-1; the D gene is possibly TRBD1 (5 bases). Trimming stripped 2 bases from V and 3 bases from J, with 10 bases between. Germline V gives CDR1 SQVTM, CDR2 ANQGSEA. The CDR3 is made up of 13 amino acids. The CDR3 DNA follows: TGCAGCGTTGAAATCCAGGGTCACACTGAAGCTTTCTTT. This sequence encodes CSVEIQGHTEAFF.

This clone was seen a single time. V is TRBV18 and J is TRBJ2-1, with D possibly TRBD2 on 6 matching bases. Germline loops: CDR1 KGHSH, CDR2 LQKENI. Trimming shortened V by 2 bases and J by 2 bases, and 13 bases separated the two germline ends. The CDR3 runs 16 residues. CDR3 sequence: CASSPLAGRTYNEQFF. The CDR3 nucleotides are TGTGCCAGCTCACCATTGGCGGGGCGTACCTACAATGAGCAGTTCTTC.

In its sample, this clone was seen once. The chain combines TRBV18 with TRBJ1-6; D is uncertain. Germline V gene sequence: CDR1 KGHSH, CDR2 LQKENI. Deletions cut 1 base from V and 10 bases from J, with 14 bases between. This CDR3 is 15 amino acids long. CDR3 bases: TGTGCCAGCTCACCACTTGACGGGATTAAATCACCCCTCCACTTT. It encodes CASSPLDGIKSPLHF.

V and J are TRBV5-6 and TRBJ1-5, with D perhaps matching TRBD1 (6 bases). CDR3 length: 15 residues. The V gene lost 2 bases and the J gene lost 6 bases, with 15 bases spanning the gap. Germline CDR1 SGHDT, CDR2 YYEEEE. CDR3 nucleotides: TGTGCCAGCAGCTTTGGTTCAGGGGTATTTCAGCCCCAGCATTTT. It is translated as CASSFGSGVFQPQHF.

The chain uses TRBV5-4 and TRBJ2-1, with TRBD1 identical over 8 bases. CDR1 is SGHNT and CDR2 is YYREEE in the germline V gene (reference sequence). J was trimmed by 3 bases and V by 4 bases; bases with no gene match: 6. The CDR3 runs 15 residues. The CDR3 coding sequence is TGTGCCAGCAGCCGGACAGGGCGAATCTACAATGAGCAGTTCTTC. It translates to CASSRTGRIYNEQFF.

The rearrangement joins TRBV10-3 to TRBJ2-1, with 11 bases that match TRBD2. V shed 11 bases and J 0 bases; nucleotides not matched to a gene: 12. The germline V gene has CDR1 ENHRY and CDR2 SYGVKD. This CDR3 contains 17 residues. The CDR3 nucleotides are TGTGCCTTTTCACCGGGACTAGCGGAAAGCTCCTACAATGAGCAGTTCTTC. It specifies CAFSPGLAESSYNEQFF.

The V gene is TRBV3-1 (or the pseudogene TRBV3-2), the J gene TRBJ2-1, with TRBD2 as a possible D gene (6 bases). This CDR3 spans 18 amino acids. CDR1 and CDR2 from the germline V gene are LGHDT and YNNKEL (reference sequence). V was cut by 1 base and J by 4 bases, with 20 bases left in between. CDR3 residues: CASSQGRLATIKYNEQFF. The CDR3 nucleotides read TGTGCCAGCAGCCAAGGACGGCTAGCGACCATCAAATACAATGAGCAGTTCTTC.

For this clone: The sample holds other DNA sequences that translate to the same CDR3. The chain couples TRBV28 to TRBJ1-1; no reliable D call. Germline V gives CDR1 MDHEN, CDR2 SYDVKM. The CDR3 runs 13 residues. The V gene lost 3 bases and the J gene lost 1 base, with 6 bases spanning the gap. The CDR3 DNA follows: TGTGCCAGCAGTTTGGGCAGGAACACTGAAGCTTTCTTT. As protein: CASSLGRNTEAFF. The full variable domain, completed using reference TRBV28 and TRBJ1-1, is DVKVTQSSRYLVKRTGEKVFLECVQDMDHENMFWYRQDPGLGLRLIYFSYDVKMKEKGDIPEGYSVSREKKERFSLILESASTNQTSMYLCASSLGRNTEAFFGQGTRLTVV.

V and J are TRBV18 and TRBJ2-1, with 7 bases identical to TRBD1. Trimming cost V 3 bases and J 8 bases; bases outside gene matches: 4. Germline CDR1 is KGHSH and CDR2 is LQKENI. The CDR3 loop spans 13 amino acids. CDR3 nucleotide sequence: TGTGCCAGCTCACCGACAGGGCGGGATGAGCAGTTCTTC. Its protein product is CASSPTGRDEQFF.

The rearrangement joins TRBV18 to TRBJ1-5; no clear D gene. Trimming stripped 4 bases from V and 5 bases from J, with 9 bases between. The length of the CDR3 is 13 residues. The V gene's germline CDR1 is KGHSH and CDR2 LQKENI. DNA of the CDR3: TGTGCCAGCTCACGAGGTTTTGATCAGCCCCAGCATTTT. It specifies CASSRGFDQPQHF.

This clone was observed a single time. The genes are TRBV30 and TRBJ2-2; TRBD2 matches at 14 bases. Losses at the gene ends were 7 bases for V and 5 bases for J; bases not matched to a gene: 15. Germline V gene lookup returns CDR1 GTSNPN and CDR2 SVGIG (reference sequence). The CDR3 runs to 18 residues. The CDR3: CAFRKPGTSGSRTGELFF. The CDR3 coding sequence is TGTGCCTTCCGAAAACCCGGGACTAGCGGGAGTCGAACCGGGGAGCTGTTTTTT.

CDR3 sequence (DNA): TGTGCCAGCAGTAAATCTCGACAGACGTTCCAAGAGACCCAGTACTTC. Encoded protein: CASSKSRQTFQETQYF. V usage is TRBV25-1 and J usage is TRBJ2-5; possible D gene TRBD1, 5 bases. The germline gives CDR1 MGHDK, CDR2 SYGVNS. V dropped 5 bases and J dropped 1 base, with 17 bases sitting between them. The CDR3 runs 16 residues. Using reference TRBV25-1 and TRBJ2-5 for the parts outside the CDR3, the full variable domain is EADIYQTPRYLVIGTGKKITLECSQTMGHDKMYWYQQDPGMELHLIHYSYGVNSTEKGDLSSESTVSRIRTEHFPLTLESARPSHTSQYLCASSKSRQTFQETQYFGPGTRLLVL.